Below, 29 T cell receptor beta chains from the same sample are listed, as sequenced in a study of shared clonotypes between healthy human individuals. The protocol was immunoSEQ multiplex PCR, while the TCRdb copy is restricted to in-frame clones and leaves out a portion. This table has some 470,000 clones, 75% to 85% appearing once. Source material: PBMCs. These receptors were taken from a middle-aged woman in good health. Some clones in this sample may be carry-over from other donors' samples.

This clone showed up just once. The chain joins TRBV30 to TRBJ2-1; 7 positions agree with TRBD1. This CDR3 has 14 amino acids. The germline V gene encodes CDR1 GTSNPN and CDR2 SVGIG (reference sequence). The V gene end was trimmed by 7 bases and the J gene end by 3 bases; junction bases not matched to a gene: 9. CDR3 sequence (DNA): TGTGCCTCGGAAGGGGGACAGTTCTACAATGAGCAGTTCTTC. Its translation: CASEGGQFYNEQFF.

This clone turned up a few times. This chain links TRBV9 with TRBJ1-1; D call uncertain. Trimming cost V 3 bases and J 0 bases, with 9 bases left between them. The V gene's germline CDR1 is SGDLS and CDR2 YYNGEE. This CDR3 is built from 14 residues. CDR3 in amino acids: CASSGTRVNTEAFF. The CDR3 DNA sequence: TGTGCCAGCAGCGGAACTAGAGTGAACACTGAAGCTTTCTTT.

Details on this clone: A far larger clone differs by one base, so this is likely a read error. This chain connects TRBV7-2 to TRBJ1-1, with TRBD1 identical over 7 bases. The CDR3 consists of 14 residues. From germline, CDR1 is SGHTA and CDR2 FQGNSA. The CDR3 is CVSSLAGQHTEAFF. The CDR3 nucleotides read TGTGTCAGCAGCTTAGCGGGACAGCACACTGAAGCTTTCTTT.

This clone was seen at least ten times. Distinct nucleotide sequences in the sample also encode this CDR3. V and J are TRBV30 and TRBJ1-1, with a tentative D call TRBD1 (5 bases). The CDR3 is made up of 12 amino acids. CDR1 is GTSNPN, CDR2 SVGIG, per germline (reference sequence). The V end was cut by 0 bases, the J end by 9 bases, with 11 bases between. The CDR3: CAWSVQEGKAFF. The CDR3 DNA sequence: TGTGCCTGGAGTGTACAGGAGGGAAAAGCTTTCTTT.

This clone showed up many times. The DNA of the CDR3 is TGTGCCAGCAGCTCCCCGGGACTAGTCGGCACCGGGGAGCTGTTTTTT. Protein sequence: CASSSPGLVGTGELFF. The chain uses TRBV7-3 and TRBJ2-2, with 8 bases matching TRBD2. The CDR3 extends over 16 amino acids. V shed 4 bases, J shed 4 bases, and the junction held 8 bases outside the gene matches. Germline CDR1 and CDR2: SGHTA and FQGTGA.

This rearrangement joins TRBV7-2 to TRBJ2-7; weak D call: TRBD2 (6 bases). Germline CDR1 is SGHTA and CDR2 is FQGNSA. CDR3 size: 15 residues. With 2 bases removed from V and 0 bases from J, the gap between germline ends came to 11 bases. Here the CDR3 reads CASSLFGTSSYEQYF. CDR3 coding DNA: TGTGCCAGCAGCTTATTTGGGACTTCCTCCTACGAGCAGTACTTC.

V and J are TRBV11-3 and TRBJ2-1; no reliable D call. The CDR3 has 17 residues. Per germline, CDR1 SGHNT and CDR2 YENEEA. With 1 base removed from V and 7 bases from J, the gap between germline ends came to 20 bases. This chain's CDR3 is CASSLAPGFGVENEQFF. CDR3 coding DNA: TGTGCCAGCAGCTTAGCCCCCGGGTTTGGGGTCGAGAATGAGCAGTTCTTC.

V is TRBV11-2 and J is TRBJ2-5; D unresolved. The J call could be wrong; TRBJ2-7 is a better fit for the DNA end. This CDR3 has 14 amino acids. Germline CDR1 reads SGHAT; CDR2 reads FQNNGV. As DNA, the CDR3 is TGTGCCAGCAGAAGAGAGAGTCCTCCGCGCGAGCAGTACTTC. Translation gives CASRRESPPREQYF.

The chain joins TRBV2 to TRBJ1-5; D is possibly TRBD1 (5 bases). The CDR3 length is 14 residues. The germline V gene encodes CDR1 SNHLY and CDR2 FYNNEI. V shed 5 bases and J shed 0 bases, with 8 bases lying between them. The CDR3 is CASSKTDSNQPQHF. CDR3 bases: TGTGCCAGCAGTAAGACAGATAGCAATCAGCCCCAGCATTTT. Full variable domain (rest looked up from reference TRBV2 and TRBJ1-5): EPEVTQTPSHQVTQMGQEVILRCVPISNHLYFYWYRQILGQKVEFLVSFYNNEISEKSEIFDDQFSVERPDGSNFTLKIRSTKLEDSAMYFCASSKTDSNQPQHFGDGTRLSIL.

This clone was seen only a few times. This likely reflects a read error, since a far larger clone is one base away. The gene calls are TRBV30 and TRBJ2-7, with D possibly being TRBD1 or TRBD2 (5 bases each). CDR1 and CDR2 (germline): GTSNPN, SVGIG (reference sequence). V was pared by 4 bases and J by 7 bases, with 23 bases between. This CDR3 spans 15 amino acids. The CDR3 nucleotides read TGTGCCTGGACCCCCGGGGCTAGGCCCGGTTCGGAGCAGTACTTC. Translated, it gives CAWTPGARPGSEQYF.

This clone showed up just once. This CDR3 is also generated by other DNA sequences in the sample. This chain links TRBV29-1 with TRBJ2-3; weak D call: TRBD2 (5 bases). CDR3 length: 16 amino acids. Germline V lookup: CDR1 SQVTM, CDR2 ANQGSEA. The V end was cut by 5 bases, the J end by 0 bases, with 18 bases between. The CDR3 sequence: CSVSGRDASSTDTQYF. The CDR3 nucleotides are TGCAGCGTTAGCGGAAGAGACGCTTCTAGCACAGATACGCAGTATTTT.

The chain carries TRBV5-1 and TRBJ2-1; 10 bases align to TRBD2. This CDR3 contains 15 residues. Per germline, CDR1 SGHRS and CDR2 YFSETQ. With 0 bases clipped from V and 5 bases from J, the junction kept 2 bases outside the gene matches. CDR3 region: CASSLDGLADNEQFF. In DNA form, the CDR3 reads TGCGCCAGCAGCTTGGATGGACTAGCGGACAATGAGCAGTTCTTC.

The V call is TRBV7-2, the J call TRBJ1-1, with a weak D call TRBD1 (5 bases). The V end was cut by 1 base, the J end by 1 base, with 7 bases between. CDR3 length equals 14 residues. CDR1 is SGHTA and CDR2 is FQGNSA in the germline V gene. Here the CDR3 reads CASSLETGNTEAFF. The CDR3 nucleotides are TGTGCCAGCAGCTTAGAAACAGGGAACACTGAAGCTTTCTTT.

About this clone itself: Sequence at one end of the junction differs from germline and may be a read error. The chain combines TRBV7-9 with TRBJ1-2; maybe TRBD1 (6 bases). This CDR3 region has 13 residues. The germline V gene encodes CDR1 SEHNR and CDR2 FQNEAQ (reference sequence). The CDR3 sequence is CASTIGGVYGYTF. The DNA for the CDR3 is TGTGCCAGCACCATAGGGGGGGTCTATGGTTACACCTTC.

As for this clone: One end of the junction is discordant with germline, which a read error may explain. Other DNA sequences in the same sample also yield this CDR3. The genes are TRBV2 and TRBJ1-1; 8 bases align to TRBD1. The length of the CDR3 is 13 residues. Germline values: CDR1 SNHLY, CDR2 FYNNEI. The CDR3 coding sequence is TGTGCCAGCAGGGCCACAGGGGGGACTGAAGCTTTTTTT. Translating it yields CASRATGGTEAFF.

A word on this clone: The sample contains more than one DNA sequence encoding this CDR3. V is TRBV9 and J is TRBJ2-1; no clear D. The CDR3 contains 15 residues. The germline V gene encodes CDR1 SGDLS and CDR2 YYNGEE. The V and J ends lost 4 bases and 3 bases respectively, with 14 bases between them. CDR3 nucleotides: TGTGCCAGCAGCCCTACGGTCAGCAGCTACAATGAGCAGTTCTTC. This sequence encodes CASSPTVSSYNEQFF.

This clone is a singleton in its sample. J is TRBJ1-5 and V is TRBV19; D is perhaps TRBD1 (5 bases). Per the germline V gene, CDR1 is LNHDA and CDR2 is SQIVND (reference sequence). The CDR3 runs to 15 residues. The ends were cut back, 6 bases at V and 7 bases at J, with 19 bases in the middle. CDR3 DNA: TGTGCCAGTAGCCCTGGGGCAGGGATCGGGCAGCCCCAGCATTTT. Amino acid sequence: CASSPGAGIGQPQHF. Full variable domain (outside the CDR3, taken from reference TRBV19 and TRBJ1-5): DGGITQSPKYLFRKEGQNVTLSCEQNLNHDAMYWYRQDPGQGLRLIYYSQIVNDFQKGDIAEGYSVSREKKESFPLTVTSAQKNPTAFYLCASSPGAGIGQPQHFGDGTRLSIL.

This chain's CDR3 is CAWSGPALGGYEQYF. The CDR3 DNA reads as TGTGCCTGGAGTGGCCCCGCGCTGGGGGGCTACGAGCAGTACTTC. V gene TRBV30 combines with J gene TRBJ2-7; the D gene is possibly TRBD2 (6 bases). CDR1 is GTSNPN and CDR2 is SVGIG in the germline V gene (reference sequence). The CDR3 covers 15 residues. The V and J ends lost 1 base and 3 bases respectively, with 16 bases between them.

On this clone itself: Being one base from a much bigger clone, this may be a read error. Other DNA sequences in the same sample also yield this CDR3. The rearrangement links TRBV4-3 to TRBJ2-3; 14 bases align to TRBD2. The CDR3 is made up of 17 amino acids. Germline V gene data show CDR1 as LGHNA and CDR2 as YSLEER. The CDR3 sequence is CASSPGLAGEGTDTQYF. In DNA, the CDR3 is TGCGCCAGCAGCCCGGGACTAGCGGGAGAGGGGACAGATACGCAGTACTTT.

The J gene is TRBJ2-1, the V gene TRBV7-3; D call uncertain. V was clipped by 1 base and J by 9 bases, with 7 bases between them. Per germline, CDR1 SGHTA and CDR2 FQGTGA. CDR3 length: 12 amino acids. For the CDR3, the DNA is TGTGCCAGCAGCTTAAAGGGCGGTGAGCAGTTCTTC. Amino acids: CASSLKGGEQFF.

Details on this clone: This sequence is one base from a far larger clone and is likely a read error. This same CDR3 is encoded by further DNA sequences in the sample. V and J are TRBV4-1 and TRBJ2-7, with D hard to call. The CDR3 has 13 residues. Germline V CDR1 and CDR2: MGHRA, YSYEKL. The CDR3 nucleotides read TGCGCCAGTAGCCAAGTAGCTTACTACGAGCAGTACTTC. Amino acid sequence: CASSQVAYYEQYF.

The chain uses TRBV19 and TRBJ1-5; 9 bases are a match to TRBD1. With 1 base clipped from V and 6 bases from J, the junction kept 10 bases outside the gene matches. Germline CDR1 LNHDA, CDR2 SQIVND (reference sequence). The CDR3 has 17 amino acids. Written as DNA, the CDR3 is TGTGCCAGTAGTATAGGTTTCCCTACAGGGGGCGTTCAGCCCCAGCATTTT. Amino acids: CASSIGFPTGGVQPQHF.

Note on this clone: The same CDR3 is also encoded by other DNA sequences in this sample. The genes are TRBV5-4 and TRBJ2-7, with D possibly matching TRBD1 (6 bases). The CDR3 is made up of 14 amino acids. V lost 4 bases, J lost 0 bases, and 11 bases lay in between. The germline V gene has CDR1 SGHNT and CDR2 YYREEE (reference sequence). As DNA, the CDR3 is TGTGCCAGCAGCCCGGACAGAAGCTCCTACGAGCAGTACTTC. As protein: CASSPDRSSYEQYF.

V is TRBV7-9 and J is TRBJ1-6; D might be TRBD1 (5 bases). This CDR3 region has 15 residues. Germline assignment: CDR1 SEHNR and CDR2 FQNEAQ (reference sequence). The V end was cut by 2 bases, the J end by 8 bases, with 13 bases between. This CDR3 reads CASSLFPGTDSPLHF. In DNA form, the CDR3 reads TGTGCCAGCAGCTTATTTCCAGGGACGGATTCACCCCTCCACTTT.

This clone was seen just once. The rearrangement joins TRBV13 to TRBJ2-7; D could derive from TRBD1 or TRBD2 (5 bases each). CDR1 PRHDT and CDR2 FYEKMQ come from the germline V gene (reference sequence). The germline V and J ends were trimmed by 5 bases and 0 bases, with 11 bases remaining between them. The CDR3 runs to 14 residues. The CDR3 coding sequence is TGTGCCAGCAGCCCCCCCGGGACCTCCTACGAGCAGTACTTC. Encoded protein: CASSPPGTSYEQYF.

The J gene is TRBJ2-7, the V gene TRBV5-6, with TRBD1 matching 9 bases. The CDR3 contains 13 residues. Germline V lookup: CDR1 SGHDT, CDR2 YYEEEE. V lost 5 bases, J lost 3 bases, and 3 bases stayed unmatched. The CDR3 region has the DNA TGTGCCAGCAGTCGGACAGGGGTCTACGAGCAGTACTTC. This translates into CASSRTGVYEQYF.

The V and J genes are TRBV5-6 and TRBJ2-2; 8 bases are shared with TRBD1. This CDR3 has 16 residues. V lost 0 bases to trimming and J lost 5 bases; unmatched junction nucleotides: 6. Germline CDR1 and CDR2: SGHDT and YYEEEE. The CDR3 loop is CASSLVRQGRTGELFF. The DNA of the CDR3 is TGTGCCAGCAGCTTGGTAAGACAGGGGCGGACCGGGGAGCTGTTTTTT.

The chain carries TRBV5-6 and TRBJ2-5; D uncertain. The germline V gene encodes CDR1 SGHDT and CDR2 YYEEEE. The CDR3 has 14 amino acids. Trimming left V 0 bases short and J 0 bases short, with 6 bases between. The CDR3 DNA reads TGTGCCAGCAGCTTGGGAGTCCACCAAGAGACCCAGTACTTC. As protein: CASSLGVHQETQYF.

The rearrangement uses TRBV29-1 and TRBJ2-3; 9 bases match TRBD1. V trimming: 7 bases; J trimming: 3 bases; junction bases outside the gene matches: 8. The CDR3 extends over 14 amino acids. CDR1 and CDR2 (germline): SQVTM, ANQGSEA. The CDR3 coding sequence is TGCAGCGGACAACAGGGGGCAAGGACAGATACGCAGTATTTT. The encoded protein is CSGQQGARTDTQYF.